Below are 27 T cell receptor beta chains sequenced from a single sample in a study of T cell responses to AZD1222 COVID-19 vaccine. Generated by immunoSEQ multiplex PCR, the TCRdb table keeps only in-frame clones and is missing some. This sample carries about 170,000 clones, approximately 92% of them seen once, and the ten largest clones take about 6.9%. The specimen comprised peripheral blood, sampled on day 0 of AZD1222 vaccination. The receptors derive from an adult in good health.

This clone was observed a single time. The V call is TRBV6-5, the J call TRBJ2-5; D is undetermined. Between the trimmed V and J ends, which lost 0 bases and 3 bases, there was a span of 14 bases. Germline V lookup: CDR1 MNHEY, CDR2 SVGAGI. This CDR3 has 16 amino acids. This CDR3 reads CASSYSLGVGEETQYF. As DNA, the CDR3 is TGTGCCAGCAGTTACTCCTTGGGTGTCGGAGAAGAGACCCAGTACTTC.

V usage is TRBV25-1 and J usage is TRBJ2-2; 8 bases map to TRBD2. Trimming cost V 6 bases and J 8 bases; bases outside gene matches: 8. CDR1 and CDR2 (germline): MGHDK, SYGVNS. The length of the CDR3 is 14 residues. CDR3 amino acids: CASRHRAGGGELFF. In DNA, the CDR3 is TGTGCCAGCAGACACCGTGCGGGGGGTGGGGAGCTGTTTTTT.

Only one count was recorded for this clone. The V call is TRBV7-9, the J call TRBJ2-4; D remains ambiguous. With 2 bases removed from V and 7 bases from J, the gap between germline ends came to 9 bases. The CDR3 spans 13 residues. Looked up from germline, CDR1 is SEHNR and CDR2 is FQNEAQ (reference sequence). CDR3 protein: CASSLNYGNIQYF. The DNA of the CDR3 is TGTGCCAGCAGCTTAAATTACGGGAACATTCAGTACTTC.

The chain uses TRBV10-2 and TRBJ2-3; possible D gene TRBD2, 6 bases. The CDR3 contains 15 residues. Between the trimmed V and J ends, which lost 3 bases and 6 bases, there was a span of 16 bases. Germline loops: CDR1 WSHSY, CDR2 SAAADI. CDR3 in DNA: TGCGCCAGCAGTGAACCGGGACTCCGGGGGGATACGCAGTATTTT. Its protein is CASSEPGLRGDTQYF.

This clone has a single count. The J gene is TRBJ2-7, the V gene TRBV4-2; 7 bases map to TRBD2. V lost 0 bases, J lost 0 bases, and 8 bases stayed unmatched. The CDR3 extends over 17 amino acids. From germline, CDR1 is LGHNA and CDR2 YNFKEQ. CDR3 coding DNA: TGTGCCAGCAGCCAAGAGTTGGCGGCTAGCGGCTCCTACGAGCAGTACTTC. Translated: CASSQELAASGSYEQYF.

The chain carries TRBV28 and TRBJ1-6; a weak D match, TRBD1 (5 bases). Germline CDR1 is MDHEN and CDR2 is SYDVKM. V was clipped by 6 bases and J by 6 bases, with 9 bases between them. This CDR3 spans 13 amino acids. As DNA, the CDR3 is TGTGCCAGCAGCCGGGGGGGTAATTCACCCCTCCACTTT. It specifies CASSRGGNSPLHF.

The rearrangement links TRBV6-5 to TRBJ1-1; D may be TRBD1 (5 bases). From germline, CDR1 is MNHEY and CDR2 SVGAGI. Between the trimmed V and J ends, which lost 0 bases and 1 base, there was a span of 12 bases. The CDR3 totals 16 residues. CDR3 nucleotide sequence: TGTGCCAGCAGTTACTCCAGGGATCTGGAGAACACTGAAGCTTTCTTT. This codes for CASSYSRDLENTEAFF.

The chain combines TRBV18 with TRBJ1-6; D is ambiguous. Trimming pared 5 bases from V and 8 bases from J, leaving 10 bases between. Germline CDR1 and CDR2: KGHSH and LQKENI. The CDR3 totals 13 residues. CDR3 residues: CASSSIGDSPLHF. CDR3 DNA: TGTGCCAGCTCATCAATTGGGGATTCACCCCTCCACTTT.

The gene calls are TRBV7-8 and TRBJ2-5; D may be TRBD2 (7 bases). V was shortened by 1 base and J by 6 bases, with 12 bases between the two germline ends. This CDR3 is 14 amino acids long. Germline V CDR1 and CDR2: SGHVS, FQNEAQ. The CDR3 loop reads CASSLGGGLKTQYF. The CDR3 nucleotides are TGTGCCAGCAGCTTAGGGGGGGGCCTCAAGACCCAGTACTTC.

V and J are TRBV7-9 and TRBJ2-3; the D is unclear. CDR3 length equals 16 residues. With 4 bases removed from V and 0 bases from J, the gap between germline ends came to 14 bases. Germline CDR1 reads SEHNR; CDR2 reads FQNEAQ (reference sequence). CDR3 DNA sequence: TGTGCCAGCAGCTCACCCTTTGAGGTTAGCACAGATACGCAGTATTTT. As protein: CASSSPFEVSTDTQYF. Full variable domain (remainder filled in from reference TRBV7-9 and TRBJ2-3): DTGVSQNPRHKITKRGQNVTFRCDPISEHNRLYWYRQTLGQGPEFLTYFQNEAQLEKSRLLSDRFSAERPKGSFSTLEIQRTEQGDSAMYLCASSSPFEVSTDTQYFGPGTRLTVL.

The genes are TRBV27 and TRBJ2-2; 10 bases are shared with TRBD1. CDR3 length: 16 residues. Per germline, CDR1 MNHEY and CDR2 SMNVEV (reference sequence). Trimming took 7 bases from V and 15 from J; bases not matched to a gene: 20. The DNA for the CDR3 is TGTGCCAGCACTATGCTGTGGGATTTGGGACAGGGGAATTTGTTTTTT. Its protein product is CASTMLWDLGQGNLFF.

The chain links TRBV7-9 to TRBJ1-6, with D possibly TRBD1 on 6 matching bases. This CDR3 has 16 amino acids. The germline V gene has CDR1 SEHNR and CDR2 FQNEAQ (reference sequence). V was pared by 0 bases and J by 8 bases, with 14 bases between. CDR3 DNA: TGTGCCAGCAGCTTAGCGGTTGCAGGGGAAGATTCACCCCTCCACTTT. Translated, it gives CASSLAVAGEDSPLHF. The whole variable domain, remainder taken from reference TRBV7-9 and TRBJ1-6, is DTGVSQNPRHKITKRGQNVTFRCDPISEHNRLYWYRQTLGQGPEFLTYFQNEAQLEKSRLLSDRFSAERPKGSFSTLEIQRTEQGDSAMYLCASSLAVAGEDSPLHFGNGTRLTVT.

The chain has TRBV10-1 and TRBJ1-6; D is ambiguous. V was cut by 2 bases and J by 5 bases, with 13 bases left in between. This CDR3 has 16 amino acids. Germline V gives CDR1 WNHNN, CDR2 SYGVQD (reference sequence). The CDR3 reads CASSEPADSNNSPLHF. CDR3 coding DNA: TGCGCCAGCAGTGAGCCGGCGGACTCAAATAATTCACCCCTCCACTTT.

V is TRBV27 and J is TRBJ1-5; D not certain. Deletions cut 5 bases from V and 0 bases from J, with 11 bases between. This CDR3 has 15 amino acids. From germline, CDR1 is MNHEY and CDR2 SMNVEV (reference sequence). CDR3 region: CASSPHGYSNQPQHF. CDR3 nucleotides: TGTGCCAGCAGTCCCCATGGCTATAGCAATCAGCCCCAGCATTTT.

This rearrangement joins TRBV3-1 (or the pseudogene TRBV3-2) to TRBJ2-1, with 9 bases fitting TRBD1. The V and J ends lost 4 bases and 3 bases, in that order; junction bases with no gene match: 4. The length of the CDR3 is 15 residues. The germline V gene has CDR1 LGHDT and CDR2 YNNKEL (reference sequence). The chain's CDR3 is CASSPDRGFYNEQFF. DNA for the CDR3: TGTGCCAGCAGCCCAGACAGGGGGTTCTACAATGAGCAGTTCTTC.

The V call is TRBV25-1, the J call TRBJ2-7, with 9 bases lining up with TRBD1. V dropped 6 bases and J dropped 5; count of bases not matched to a gene: 11. From germline, CDR1 is MGHDK and CDR2 SYGVNS. The CDR3 covers 15 residues. The CDR3 reads CASRGYRGPVHEQYF. The CDR3 nucleotides are TGTGCCAGCAGAGGATACAGGGGGCCGGTTCACGAGCAGTACTTC.

The V call is TRBV5-6, the J call TRBJ1-5; the D is unclear. There are 17 residues in the CDR3. Trimming stripped 1 base from V and 2 bases from J, with 16 bases between. Germline assignment: CDR1 SGHDT and CDR2 YYEEEE. The CDR3 reads CASSLSTALGGNQPQHF. Written as DNA, the CDR3 is TGTGCCAGCAGCTTGTCGACCGCTCTCGGGGGCAATCAGCCCCAGCATTTT.

This sequence joins TRBV28 and TRBJ2-5, with D maybe TRBD2 (5 bases). Per germline, CDR1 MDHEN and CDR2 SYDVKM. This CDR3 comprises 14 residues. V was pared by 5 bases and J by 1 base, with 11 bases between. The CDR3 sequence: CASSPRGFQETQYF. Here the CDR3 DNA reads TGTGCCAGCAGTCCCCGAGGGTTCCAAGAGACCCAGTACTTC. Using reference TRBV28 and TRBJ2-5 for the parts outside the CDR3, the full variable domain is DVKVTQSSRYLVKRTGEKVFLECVQDMDHENMFWYRQDPGLGLRLIYFSYDVKMKEKGDIPEGYSVSREKKERFSLILESASTNQTSMYLCASSPRGFQETQYFGPGTRLLVL.

V gene TRBV19 combines with J gene TRBJ1-5, with D possibly TRBD1 on 6 matching bases. From germline, CDR1 is LNHDA and CDR2 SQIVND (reference sequence). V was trimmed by 2 bases and J by 1 base, leaving 9 bases between them. CDR3 length: 15 amino acids. The CDR3 loop reads CASSINRVSNQPQHF. CDR3 bases: TGTGCCAGTAGTATAAACAGGGTAAGCAATCAGCCCCAGCATTTT.

J is TRBJ2-2 and V is TRBV5-1; TRBD2 is a possible D gene (5 bases). The CDR3 spans 15 residues. V lost 1 base to trimming and J lost 2 bases, with 9 bases between them. Germline-derived CDR1 and CDR2 are SGHRS and YFSETQ. CDR3 coding DNA: TGCGCCAGCAGCTTGATGCCGGGAAACACCGGGGAGCTGTTTTTT. It specifies CASSLMPGNTGELFF.

V and J are TRBV2 and TRBJ1-3; tentative D call: TRBD1 (6 bases). From germline, CDR1 is SNHLY and CDR2 FYNNEI. V lost 8 bases, J lost 4 bases, and 15 bases lay in between. This CDR3 spans 14 amino acids. The CDR3 spells CASQGSGAGNTIYF. In DNA, the CDR3 is TGTGCCAGCCAAGGATCAGGGGCCGGAAACACCATATATTTT.

The chain has TRBV29-1 and TRBJ1-2; D gene uncertain. Germline V gene data show CDR1 as SQVTM and CDR2 as ANQGSEA. CDR3 length: 12 residues. The CDR3 loop reads CTVGSTNYGYTF. The CDR3 region has the DNA TGCACCGTCGGTTCTACTAACTATGGCTACACCTTC. The full variable domain, in which reference TRBV29-1 and TRBJ1-2 provide the parts outside the CDR3, is SAVISQKPSRDICQRGTSLTIQCQVDSQVTMMFWYRQQPGQSLTLIATANQGSEATYESGFVIDKFPISRPNLTFSTLTVSNMSPEDSSIYLCTVGSTNYGYTFGSGTRLTVV.

This clone was found a few times. The V and J genes are TRBV12-3 or TRBV12-4 and TRBJ2-1; D gene uncertain. There are 13 residues in the CDR3. Trimming shortened V by 3 bases and J by 6 bases, and 9 bases separated the two germline ends. CDR3 DNA: TGTGCCAGCAGTTTGAATTCCGTCAATGAGCAGTTCTTC. This sequence encodes CASSLNSVNEQFF.

The chain has TRBV5-1 and TRBJ2-5, with D perhaps TRBD1 (6 bases). The length of the CDR3 is 15 residues. Deletions cut 1 base from V and 2 bases from J, with 12 bases between. CDR1 and CDR2 (germline): SGHRS, YFSETQ. CDR3 sequence: CASSLSGARQETQYF. The CDR3, as DNA: TGCGCCAGCAGCTTGTCAGGGGCGCGGCAAGAGACCCAGTACTTC.

V usage is TRBV6-2 or TRBV6-3 and J usage is TRBJ1-6, with D possibly TRBD1 on 6 matching bases. Trimming removed 2 bases from V and 9 bases from J, with 11 bases in between. The CDR3 sequence is 14 residues long. The germline V gene has CDR1 MNHEY and CDR2 SVGEGT. The CDR3 DNA reads TGTGCCAGCAGTTACCCACAGGGTCCTTCACCCCTCCACTTT. This encodes CASSYPQGPSPLHF.

The rearrangement links TRBV15 to TRBJ1-2; TRBD1 matches 7 bases. The CDR3 spans 18 residues. Germline CDR1 is LNHNV and CDR2 is YYDKDF (reference sequence). V lost 0 bases and J lost 4; bases outside the gene matches: 14. The CDR3 sequence is CATSRDLTGRGAAYGYTF. Written as DNA, the CDR3 is TGTGCCACCAGCAGAGATCTCACGGGCAGGGGGGCAGCCTATGGCTACACCTTC.

The chain recombines TRBV12-3 or TRBV12-4 with TRBJ2-5; D is ambiguous. CDR3 length: 13 amino acids. V dropped 2 bases and J dropped 4 bases, with 8 bases sitting between them. Written as DNA, the CDR3 is TGTGCCAGCAGTTTATCGTATTCAGAGACCCAGTACTTC. Amino acid sequence: CASSLSYSETQYF.